This T cell receptor beta chain was identified during a study of cytomegalovirus exposure and HLA in healthy donors. Study at large: In an earlier analysis, 90 million to 120 million unique TCR beta sequences were found from 150 million to 200 million T cells. There were about 85 million unique TCRs (from HLA-typed donors) in an early data release.

A multiplex PCR was run with 60 Vbeta primers and 13 Jbeta primers. Clones were read by immunoSEQ multiplex PCR, and TCRdb kept only the in-frame ones, dropping some. The sample holds 50,000 or so clones; roughly 76% are singletons and the top ten take approximately 6%. This CDR3 contains 13 residues. Trimming shortened V by 6 bases and J by 6 bases, and 14 bases separated the two germline ends. From germline, CDR1 is SGHRS and CDR2 YFSETQ. Worth noting for this clone: What it recognizes is unknown.

Study-level results: The authors enumerated around 150 TCR beta chains as linked to cytomegalovirus. Reports showed the classifier diagnosing cytomegalovirus status with high specificity and sensitivity.

V usage is TRBV5-1 and J usage is TRBJ2-3; the D gene is possibly TRBD2 (5 bases). The receptor comes from a man aged 25 to 45 in good health and CMV-seronegative. The sample taken for sequencing was PBMCs. The CDR3 protein is CASTWGVTDTQYF. CDR3 DNA sequence: TGCGCCAGCACTTGGGGAGTGACGGATACGCAGTATTTT.